This T cell receptor (beta chain) was found in a study of cytomegalovirus exposure and HLA in healthy donors. Study context: A data release that came early held some 79 million unique TCRs from HLA-typed donors. Whole-study findings and limits: Highly shared sequence variants in one cluster were likely a sequencing artifact. The study designated about 180 TCR beta chains cytomegalovirus-associated.

Trimming left V 1 base short and J 5 bases short, with 21 bases between. The CDR3 is 17 amino acids. The germline V gene encodes CDR1 SGHTA and CDR2 FQGNSA. Details on this clone: Its specificity is not known.

60 Vbeta and 13 Jbeta primers were used in PCR. The data were produced by immunoSEQ multiplex PCR, yet TCRdb's version contains in-frame clones alone and is incomplete. The sample lists 150,000 to 200,000 clones; roughly 83% were seen once. The sequence was collected from a man younger than 45 in good health and CMV-seronegative. Sequenced input: PBMCs. The J gene is TRBJ2-7, the V gene TRBV7-2, with a possible D match to TRBD2 (6 bases). The DNA of the CDR3 is TGTGCCAGCAGCTTAGGCCCTCTAGCGCATGTACGGGACGAGCAGTACTTC. It yields the protein CASSLGPLAHVRDEQYF.